One sample yielded the 4 T cell receptor beta chains listed below, sequenced in a study of cytomegalovirus exposure and HLA in healthy donors. The PCR had 60 Vbeta and 13 Jbeta primers. The assay was immunoSEQ multiplex PCR, and TCRdb's table has in-frame clones only and misses some. Of 150,000 to 200,000 clones listed, around four fifths are singletons. The sample taken for sequencing was PBMCs. The receptors were sampled from a man in his fifties or sixties in good health and CMV-seropositive.

The rearrangement uses TRBV5-6 and TRBJ2-1, with 7 bases fitting TRBD2. This CDR3 is built from 17 residues. J was trimmed by 3 bases and V by 4 bases; bases with no gene match: 13. Germline V lookup: CDR1 SGHDT, CDR2 YYEEEE. The CDR3 DNA reads as TGTGCCAGCAGCCGCTCCACCTCTAGCGGTCTCTACAATGAGCAGTTCTTC. This translates into CASSRSTSSGLYNEQFF.

J is TRBJ2-1 and V is TRBV2, with TRBD1 matching over 9 bases. Unmatched junction bases numbered 5, after V lost 8 bases and J lost 3 bases. The CDR3 loop spans 14 amino acids. CDR1 and CDR2 from the germline V gene are SNHLY and FYNNEI. CDR3 bases: TGTGCCAGCGGGGGGGGACAGGGCTACAATGAGCAGTTCTTC. Protein sequence: CASGGGQGYNEQFF.

The chain joins TRBV6-1 to TRBJ1-3; possible D gene TRBD1, 5 bases. V lost 4 bases, J lost 3 bases, and 10 bases lay in between. The length of the CDR3 is 14 residues. The germline V gene encodes CDR1 MNHNS and CDR2 SASEGT. The CDR3 loop reads CASSGTGVGNTIYF. In DNA, the CDR3 is TGTGCCAGCAGTGGTACAGGAGTTGGAAACACCATATATTTT.

The genes are TRBV7-2 and TRBJ2-7; TRBD2 agrees at 7 bases. From germline, CDR1 is SGHTA and CDR2 FQGNSA. The J segment lost 0 bases and the V segment lost 1 base, leaving 3 bases of the junction unmatched. The CDR3 totals 15 residues. The CDR3 protein is CASSLVASGSYEQYF. In DNA, the CDR3 is TGTGCCAGCAGCTTAGTGGCTAGCGGCTCCTACGAGCAGTACTTC.